This TCR beta chain appears in the sequencing data of a study of regulatory T cells in long-lasting Graves disease. The study's findings and limits: There was favoring of TRBV28, TRBJ1-2 and TRBJ2-5 in persistent disease.

Specified time point: persistent/refractory GD, antithyroid drugs over 5 years with positive TRAb. PBMC-extracted RNA yielded the TCR library. Arm-PCR of CDR3 regions and iRepertoire HTBI primers were used to build TCR beta libraries. TCRdb independently ran MiXCR on the multiplex PCR reads; one entry per CDR3 protein. The sample records about 470,000 distinct CDR3 sequences, roughly 20% being singletons. This CDR3 contains 19 residues. V dropped 6 bases and J dropped 0 bases, with 24 bases sitting between them. From germline, CDR1 is MDHEN and CDR2 SYDVKM. Points on this clonotype: What it binds is unknown.

The chain combines TRBV28 with TRBJ1-3; tentatively, D is TRBD1 (5 bases). This receptor was obtained from a female donor with Graves disease. The input for sequencing was peripheral blood mononuclear cells (PBMCs), taken when the disease was refractory, from a patient treated with antithyroid drugs. The CDR3 loop reads CASSTHFYMGPFSGNTIYF. CDR3 DNA sequence: TGTGCCAGCAGCACTCACTTTTACATGGGACCCTTCTCTGGAAACACCATATATTTT.